The source of this TCR beta chain is a study of T-cell reconstitution after alpha-beta-depleted transplantation in children. Unique molecular identifiers were incorporated into the prepared TCRbeta library. Via MiXCR, TCRdb re-called the PCR reads, giving one row per CDR3 protein. The sample records about half a million distinct CDR3 sequences, around 12% being singletons. Sample: PBMCs from the stem cell graft donor, taken from the stem cell graft. This receptor was taken from a human donor who donated a stem cell graft to a child with combined immunodeficiency.

In nucleotides, the CDR3 is TGCGCCAGCAGCTTAAGGGCGACCGCCACAGATACGCAGTATTTT. Amino acid sequence: CASSLRATATDTQYF. V and J are TRBV5-1 and TRBJ2-3; no firm D call. The CDR3 sequence is 15 residues long. CDR1 is SGHRS and CDR2 is YFSETQ in the germline V gene. Trimming left V 2 bases short and J 2 bases short, with 12 bases between.